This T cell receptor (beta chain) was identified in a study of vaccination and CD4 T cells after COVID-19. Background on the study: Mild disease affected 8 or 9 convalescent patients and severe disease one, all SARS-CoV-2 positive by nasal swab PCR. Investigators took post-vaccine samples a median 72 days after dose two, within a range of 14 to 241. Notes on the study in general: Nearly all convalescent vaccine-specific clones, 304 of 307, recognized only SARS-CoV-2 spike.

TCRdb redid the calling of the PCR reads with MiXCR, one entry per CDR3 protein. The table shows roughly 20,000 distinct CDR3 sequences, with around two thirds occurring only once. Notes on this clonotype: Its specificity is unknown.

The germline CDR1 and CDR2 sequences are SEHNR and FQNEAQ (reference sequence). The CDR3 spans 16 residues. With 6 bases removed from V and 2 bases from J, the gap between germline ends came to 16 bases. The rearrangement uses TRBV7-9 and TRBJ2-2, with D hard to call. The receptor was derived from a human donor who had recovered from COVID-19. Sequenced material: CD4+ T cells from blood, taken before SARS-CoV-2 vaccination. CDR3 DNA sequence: TGTGCCAGCAGTTATCGCAGTCTTGGAAACACCGGGGAGCTGTTTTTT. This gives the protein CASSYRSLGNTGELFF.